This T cell receptor beta chain was sequenced for a study of control samples from healthy donors and cancer patients. V was clipped by 2 bases and J by 3 bases; unmatched bases: 10. Per germline, CDR1 SGHRS and CDR2 YFSETQ. This CDR3 comprises 17 residues. Clones were read by immunoSEQ multiplex PCR, and TCRdb kept only the in-frame ones, dropping some. The data show about 80,000 clones, about nine tenths seen once. J is TRBJ1-4 and V is TRBV5-1, with 7 bases lining up with TRBD1. Material for sequencing was blood. The sequence was obtained from a man between 45 and 60 years old in good health. The CDR3 here is CASSFLPGQSSNEKLFF. The CDR3 bases are TGCGCCAGCAGCTTTTTACCGGGACAGTCTTCTAATGAAAAACTGTTTTTT.